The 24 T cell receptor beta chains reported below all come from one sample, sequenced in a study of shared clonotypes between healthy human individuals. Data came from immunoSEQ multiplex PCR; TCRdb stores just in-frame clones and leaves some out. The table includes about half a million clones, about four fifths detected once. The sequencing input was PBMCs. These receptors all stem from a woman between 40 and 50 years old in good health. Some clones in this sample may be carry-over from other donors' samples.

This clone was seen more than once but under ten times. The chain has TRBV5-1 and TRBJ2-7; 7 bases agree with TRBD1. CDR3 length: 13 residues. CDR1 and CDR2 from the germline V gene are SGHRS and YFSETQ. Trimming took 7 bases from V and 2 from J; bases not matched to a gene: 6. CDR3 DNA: TGCGCCAGCCAGAGTGGGACAGCCTACGAGCAGTACTTC. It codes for CASQSGTAYEQYF. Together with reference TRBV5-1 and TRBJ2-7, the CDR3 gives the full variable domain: KAGVTQTPRYLIKTRGQQVTLSCSPISGHRSVSWYQQTPGQGLQFLFEYFSETQRNKGNFPGRFSGRQFSNSRSEMNVSTLELGDSALYLCASQSGTAYEQYFGPGTRLTVT.

The CDR3 DNA reads TGTGCCAGCAGCTTAGGGGCGGGACCCTACAATGAGCAGTTCTTC. Its translation: CASSLGAGPYNEQFF. The chain is built from TRBV7-3 and TRBJ2-1, with D maybe TRBD2 (6 bases). CDR1 and CDR2 (germline): SGHTA, FQGTGA. The CDR3 runs to 15 residues. Trimming pared 2 bases from V and 2 bases from J, leaving 10 bases between.

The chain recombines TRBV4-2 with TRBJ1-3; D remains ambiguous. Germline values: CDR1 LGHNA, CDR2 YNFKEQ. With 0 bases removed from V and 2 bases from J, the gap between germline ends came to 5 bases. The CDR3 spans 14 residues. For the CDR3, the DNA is TGTGCCAGCAGCCAAGATACAGCTGGAAACACCATATATTTT. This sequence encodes CASSQDTAGNTIYF.

This CDR3 reads CATSRIDSQRRDFF. For the CDR3, the DNA is TGTGCCACCAGCAGAATCGACAGCCAAAGGCGGGATTTCTTT. V gene TRBV15 combines with J gene TRBJ1-1; D may be TRBD1 (5 bases). Germline loops: CDR1 LNHNV, CDR2 YYDKDF (reference sequence). The V and J ends lost 2 bases and 13 bases respectively, with 20 bases between them. The CDR3 contains 14 residues.

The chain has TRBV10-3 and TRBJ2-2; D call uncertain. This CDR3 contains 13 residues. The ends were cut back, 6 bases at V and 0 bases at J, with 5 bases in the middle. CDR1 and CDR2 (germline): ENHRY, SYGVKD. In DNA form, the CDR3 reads TGTGCCATCAGGACCCCGAACACCGGGGAGCTGTTTTTT. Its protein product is CAIRTPNTGELFF.

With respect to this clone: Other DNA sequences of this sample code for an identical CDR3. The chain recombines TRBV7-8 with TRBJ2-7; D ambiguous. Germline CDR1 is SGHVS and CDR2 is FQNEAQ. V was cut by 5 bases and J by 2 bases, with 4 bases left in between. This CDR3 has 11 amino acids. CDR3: CASSPAYEQYF. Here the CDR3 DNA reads TGTGCCAGCAGCCCTGCCTACGAGCAGTACTTC.

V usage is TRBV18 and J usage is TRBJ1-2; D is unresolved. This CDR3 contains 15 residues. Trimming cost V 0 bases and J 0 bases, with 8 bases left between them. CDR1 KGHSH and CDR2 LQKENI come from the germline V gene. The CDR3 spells CASSPPGRTNYGYTF. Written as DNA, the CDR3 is TGTGCCAGCTCACCACCGGGTAGAACTAACTATGGCTACACCTTC.

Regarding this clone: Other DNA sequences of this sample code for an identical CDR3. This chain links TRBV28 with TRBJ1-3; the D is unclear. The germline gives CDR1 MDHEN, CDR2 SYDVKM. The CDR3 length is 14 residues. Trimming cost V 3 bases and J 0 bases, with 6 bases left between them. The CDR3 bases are TGTGCCAGCAGTTTGCCCATCTCTGGAAACACCATATATTTT. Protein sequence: CASSLPISGNTIYF. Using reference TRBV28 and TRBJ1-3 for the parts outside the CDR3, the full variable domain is DVKVTQSSRYLVKRTGEKVFLECVQDMDHENMFWYRQDPGLGLRLIYFSYDVKMKEKGDIPEGYSVSREKKERFSLILESASTNQTSMYLCASSLPISGNTIYFGEGSWLTVV.

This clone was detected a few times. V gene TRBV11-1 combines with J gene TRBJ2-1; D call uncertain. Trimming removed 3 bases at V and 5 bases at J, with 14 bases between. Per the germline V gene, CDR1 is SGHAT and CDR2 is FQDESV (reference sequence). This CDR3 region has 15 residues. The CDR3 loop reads CASSFAYGRHNEQFF. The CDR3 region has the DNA TGTGCCAGCAGCTTTGCCTACGGCAGGCACAATGAGCAGTTCTTC.

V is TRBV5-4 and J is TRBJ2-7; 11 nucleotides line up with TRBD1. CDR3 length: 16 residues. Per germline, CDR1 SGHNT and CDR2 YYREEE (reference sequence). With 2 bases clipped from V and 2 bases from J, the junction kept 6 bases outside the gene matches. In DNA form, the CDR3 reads TGTGCCAGCAGCTTTGGGAGGGACAGGGGGACCTACGAGCAGTACTTC. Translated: CASSFGRDRGTYEQYF.

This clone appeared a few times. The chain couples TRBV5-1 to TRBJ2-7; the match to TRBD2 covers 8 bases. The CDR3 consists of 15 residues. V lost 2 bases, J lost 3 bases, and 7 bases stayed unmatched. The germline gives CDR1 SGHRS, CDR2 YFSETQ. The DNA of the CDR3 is TGCGCCAGCAGCTTAAGCGGGAGTACCCACTACGAGCAGTACTTC. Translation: CASSLSGSTHYEQYF.

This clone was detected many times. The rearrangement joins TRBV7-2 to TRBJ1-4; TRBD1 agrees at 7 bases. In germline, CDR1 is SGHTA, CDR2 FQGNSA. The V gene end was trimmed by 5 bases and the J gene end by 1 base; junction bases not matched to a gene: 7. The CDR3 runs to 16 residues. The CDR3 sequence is CASSGRGQGTNEKLFF. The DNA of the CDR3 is TGTGCCAGCAGCGGAAGGGGGCAGGGAACTAATGAAAAACTGTTTTTT.

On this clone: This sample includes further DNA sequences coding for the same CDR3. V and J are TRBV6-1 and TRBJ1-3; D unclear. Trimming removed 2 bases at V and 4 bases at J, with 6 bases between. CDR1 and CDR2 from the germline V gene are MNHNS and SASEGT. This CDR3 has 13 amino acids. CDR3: CASSESGGNTIYF. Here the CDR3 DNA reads TGTGCCAGCAGTGAATCAGGAGGAAACACCATATATTTT.

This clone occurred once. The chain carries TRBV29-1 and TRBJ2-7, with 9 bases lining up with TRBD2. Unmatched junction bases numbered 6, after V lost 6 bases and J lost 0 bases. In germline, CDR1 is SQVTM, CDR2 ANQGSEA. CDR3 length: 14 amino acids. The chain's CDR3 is CSVGSGGNSYEQYF. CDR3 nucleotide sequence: TGCAGCGTCGGGAGCGGGGGGAACTCCTACGAGCAGTACTTC.

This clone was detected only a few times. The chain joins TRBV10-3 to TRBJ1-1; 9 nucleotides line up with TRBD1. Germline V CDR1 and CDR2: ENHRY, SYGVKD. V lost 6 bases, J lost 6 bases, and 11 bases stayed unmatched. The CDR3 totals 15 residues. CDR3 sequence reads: CAISAGQGNFAEAFF. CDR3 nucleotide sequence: TGTGCCATCAGCGCCGGACAGGGGAATTTCGCTGAAGCTTTCTTT.

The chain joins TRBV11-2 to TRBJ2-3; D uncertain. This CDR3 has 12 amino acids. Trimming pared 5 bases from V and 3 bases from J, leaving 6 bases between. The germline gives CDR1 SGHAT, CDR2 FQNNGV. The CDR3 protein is CASSLTTDTQYF. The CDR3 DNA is TGTGCCAGCAGCCTAACTACAGATACGCAGTATTTT.

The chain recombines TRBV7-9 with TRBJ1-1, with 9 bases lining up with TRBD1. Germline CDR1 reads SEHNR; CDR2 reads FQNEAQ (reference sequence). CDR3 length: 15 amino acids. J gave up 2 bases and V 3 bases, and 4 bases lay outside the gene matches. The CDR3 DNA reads TGTGCCAGCAGCTTCTGGGACAGGGTTAACACTGAAGCTTTCTTT. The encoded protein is CASSFWDRVNTEAFF.

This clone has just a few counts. The CDR3 region is CASRLTGEAFF. The CDR3 bases are TGTGCCAGCAGGCTGACTGGTGAAGCTTTCTTT. V usage is TRBV25-1 and J usage is TRBJ1-1; D ambiguous. Germline CDR1 MGHDK, CDR2 SYGVNS. The length of the CDR3 is 11 residues. Trimming left V 6 bases short and J 7 bases short, with 9 bases between. Combining the CDR3 with reference TRBV25-1 and TRBJ1-1 gives the whole variable domain EADIYQTPRYLVIGTGKKITLECSQTMGHDKMYWYQQDPGMELHLIHYSYGVNSTEKGDLSSESTVSRIRTEHFPLTLESARPSHTSQYLCASRLTGEAFFGQGTRLTVV.

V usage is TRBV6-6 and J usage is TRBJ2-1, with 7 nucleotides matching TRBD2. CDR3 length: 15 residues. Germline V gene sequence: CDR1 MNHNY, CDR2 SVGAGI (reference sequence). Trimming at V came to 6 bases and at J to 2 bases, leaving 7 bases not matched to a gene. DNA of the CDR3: TGTGCCAGCAGGGAAAGCGGGGCAACCTACAATGAGCAGTTCTTC. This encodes CASRESGATYNEQFF.

DNA of the CDR3: TGTGCCATCAGTGCTTGGAGGGAGGGTTCGCGGAATGAGCAGTTCTTC. Its protein product is CAISAWREGSRNEQFF. V usage is TRBV10-3 and J usage is TRBJ2-1; 7 bases are shared with TRBD2. The CDR3 has 16 amino acids. With V trimmed by 4 bases and J by 7 bases, 13 bases remained unmatched. Germline V gene sequence: CDR1 ENHRY, CDR2 SYGVKD.

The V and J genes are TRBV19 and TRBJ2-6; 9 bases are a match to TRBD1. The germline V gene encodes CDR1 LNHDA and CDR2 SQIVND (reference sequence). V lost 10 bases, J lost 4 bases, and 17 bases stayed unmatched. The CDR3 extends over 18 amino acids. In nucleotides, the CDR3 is TGTGCCACCTCCACCGGGACAGGGACCTTGGTCGGGGCCAACGTCCTGACTTTC. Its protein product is CATSTGTGTLVGANVLTF. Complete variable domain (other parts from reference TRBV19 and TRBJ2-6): DGGITQSPKYLFRKEGQNVTLSCEQNLNHDAMYWYRQDPGQGLRLIYYSQIVNDFQKGDIAEGYSVSREKKESFPLTVTSAQKNPTAFYLCATSTGTGTLVGANVLTFGAGSRLTVL.

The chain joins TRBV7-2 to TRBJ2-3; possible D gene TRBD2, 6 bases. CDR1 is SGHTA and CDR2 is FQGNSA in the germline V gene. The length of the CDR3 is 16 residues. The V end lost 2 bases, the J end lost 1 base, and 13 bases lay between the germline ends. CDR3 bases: TGTGCCAGCAGCTTAAGAGGCGGGATCCGCACAGATACGCAGTATTTT. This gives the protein CASSLRGGIRTDTQYF. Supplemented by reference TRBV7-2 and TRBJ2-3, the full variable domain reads GAGVSQSPSNKVTEKGKDVELRCDPISGHTALYWYRQSLGQGLEFLIYFQGNSAPDKSGLPSDRFSAERTGGSVSTLTIQRTQQEDSAVYLCASSLRGGIRTDTQYFGPGTRLTVL.

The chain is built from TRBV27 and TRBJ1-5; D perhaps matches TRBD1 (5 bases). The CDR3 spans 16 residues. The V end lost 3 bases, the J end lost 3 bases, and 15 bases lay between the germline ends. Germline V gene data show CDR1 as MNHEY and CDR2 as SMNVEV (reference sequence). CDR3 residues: CASSFSGGRANQPQHF. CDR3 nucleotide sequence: TGTGCCAGCAGTTTCTCGGGGGGGAGGGCCAATCAGCCCCAGCATTTT.

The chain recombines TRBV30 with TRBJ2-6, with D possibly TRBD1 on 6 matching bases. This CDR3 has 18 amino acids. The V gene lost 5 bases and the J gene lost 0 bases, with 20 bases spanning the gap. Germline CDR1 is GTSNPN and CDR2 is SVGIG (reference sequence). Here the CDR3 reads CAWGDRPLSYSGANVLTF. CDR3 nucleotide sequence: TGTGCCTGGGGCGACAGGCCCCTCAGCTACTCTGGGGCCAACGTCCTGACTTTC.